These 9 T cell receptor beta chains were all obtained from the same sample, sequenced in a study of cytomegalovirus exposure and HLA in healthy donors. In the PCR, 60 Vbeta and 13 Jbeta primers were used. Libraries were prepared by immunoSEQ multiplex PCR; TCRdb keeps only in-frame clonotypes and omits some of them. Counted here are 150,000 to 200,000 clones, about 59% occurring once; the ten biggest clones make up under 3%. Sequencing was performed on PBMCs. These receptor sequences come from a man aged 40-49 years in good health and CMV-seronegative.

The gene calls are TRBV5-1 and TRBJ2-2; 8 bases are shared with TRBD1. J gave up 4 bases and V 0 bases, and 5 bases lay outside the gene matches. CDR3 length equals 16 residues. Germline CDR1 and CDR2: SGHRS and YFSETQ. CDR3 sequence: CASSLGPGGGTGELFF. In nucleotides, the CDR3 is TGCGCCAGCAGCTTGGGGCCAGGGGGCGGCACCGGGGAGCTGTTTTTT.

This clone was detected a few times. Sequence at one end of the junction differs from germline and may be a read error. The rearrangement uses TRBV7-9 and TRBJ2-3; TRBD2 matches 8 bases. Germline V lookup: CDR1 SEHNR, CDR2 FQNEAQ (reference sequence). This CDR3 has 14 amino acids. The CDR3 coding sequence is TGTTCCAGCATCTCGGGGGGGGGCGCAGATACGCAGTATTTT. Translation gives CSSISGGGADTQYF.

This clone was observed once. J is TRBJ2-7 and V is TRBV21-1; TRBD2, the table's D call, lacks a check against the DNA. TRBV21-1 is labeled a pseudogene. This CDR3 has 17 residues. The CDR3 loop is CASSTPRDCPSSYEQYF. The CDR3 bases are TGTGCCAGCAGCACTCCCAGGGACTGCCCAAGCTCCTACGAGCAGTACTTC.

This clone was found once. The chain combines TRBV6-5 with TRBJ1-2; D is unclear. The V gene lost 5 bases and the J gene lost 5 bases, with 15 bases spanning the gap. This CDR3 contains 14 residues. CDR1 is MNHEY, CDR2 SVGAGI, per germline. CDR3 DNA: TGTGCCAGCAGTGAGGGTACGGGGAGTTATGGCTACACCTTC. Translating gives CASSEGTGSYGYTF.

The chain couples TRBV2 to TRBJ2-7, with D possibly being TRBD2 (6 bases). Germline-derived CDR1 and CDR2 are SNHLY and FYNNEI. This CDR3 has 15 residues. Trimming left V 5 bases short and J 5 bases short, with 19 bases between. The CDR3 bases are TGTGCCAGCAGTATCGCCTCGGGGGTGGAGCACGAGCAGTACTTC. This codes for CASSIASGVEHEQYF.

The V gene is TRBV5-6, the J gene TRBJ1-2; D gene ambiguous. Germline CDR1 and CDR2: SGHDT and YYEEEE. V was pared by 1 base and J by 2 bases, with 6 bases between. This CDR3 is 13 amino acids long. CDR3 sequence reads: CASSLRVNYGYTF. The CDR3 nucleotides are TGTGCCAGCAGCTTGCGTGTGAACTATGGCTACACCTTC.

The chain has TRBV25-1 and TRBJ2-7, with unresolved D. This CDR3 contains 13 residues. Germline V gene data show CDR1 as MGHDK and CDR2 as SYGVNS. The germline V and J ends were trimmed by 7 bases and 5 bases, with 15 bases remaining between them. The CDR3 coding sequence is TGTGCCAGCACCCCTCCCGGGTCGGACGAGCAGTACTTC. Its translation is CASTPPGSDEQYF.

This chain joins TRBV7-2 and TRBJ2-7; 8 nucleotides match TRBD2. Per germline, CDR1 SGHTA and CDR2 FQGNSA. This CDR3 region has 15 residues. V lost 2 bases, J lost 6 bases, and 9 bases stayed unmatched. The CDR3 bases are TGTGCCAGCAGCTTACAAGCGGGAGAGGGGCTCGAGCAGTACTTC. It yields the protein CASSLQAGEGLEQYF.

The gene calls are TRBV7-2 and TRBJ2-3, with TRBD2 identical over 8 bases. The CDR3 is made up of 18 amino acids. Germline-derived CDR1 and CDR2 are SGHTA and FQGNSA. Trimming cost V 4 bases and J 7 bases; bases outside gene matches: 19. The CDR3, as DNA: TGTGCCAGCAGCTACCGCATTTCGGGGGGGGCCACCGCTAATACGCAGTATTTT. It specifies CASSYRISGGATANTQYF.